The 13 T cell receptor beta chains reported below all come from one sample, sequenced in a study of T-cell reconstitution after alpha-beta-depleted transplantation in children (dated by TCRdb to 2016 to 2018). Read against the paper, the sample's treatment or condition label means: allogeneic hematopoietic cell transplantation with graft depleted of TCRalphabeta T cells and CD19 B cells. The library relied on PCR. Sequencing used an Illumina HiSeq 2500. TCR libraries were prepared with molecular barcoding, using unique molecular identifiers to normalize TCRbeta repertoire quantification. TCRdb itself trimmed the public reads at Q25 with fastp, ran MiXCR and retained productive beta chains. Every distinct CDR3 protein forms one entry, paired with its most common genes and DNA. In all, the sample holds roughly 570,000 distinct CDR3 sequences, and over 25% of those were seen once. The ten biggest clones cover around 36% of the sample.

Source: PBMCs, taken before TCRalphabeta/CD19-depleted stem cell transplant. These receptors were taken from a boy in the first two years of life with Wiskott-Aldrich syndrome, due to receive a stem cell transplant.

The chain carries TRBV12-3 or TRBV12-4 and TRBJ2-3, with 9 bases identical to TRBD2. CDR3 length: 13 residues. J lost 3 bases, V lost 8 bases, and 3 bases had no gene match. CDR3 amino acids: CASETSGTDTQYF. CDR3 nucleotide sequence: TGTGCCAGCGAGACTAGCGGAACAGATACGCAGTATTTT.

This clonotype was observed a handful of times. J is TRBJ2-1 and V is TRBV11-2, with 9 bases matching TRBD2. Germline V gives CDR1 SGHAT, CDR2 FQNNGV. The CDR3 is made up of 16 amino acids. J was trimmed by 0 bases and V by 7 bases; bases with no gene match: 7. The CDR3 loop reads CASNGAGGSSYNEQFF. The CDR3 bases are TGTGCCAGCAACGGGGCGGGAGGGAGCTCCTACAATGAGCAGTTCTTC. The full variable domain, rest sourced from reference TRBV11-2 and TRBJ2-1, is EAGVAQSPRYKIIEKRQSVAFWCNPISGHATLYWYQQILGQGPKLLIQFQNNGVVDDSQLPKDRFSAERLKGVDSTLKIQPAKLEDSAVYLCASNGAGGSSYNEQFFGPGTRLTVL.

This clonotype turned up a few times. This CDR3 is CASSKGGYEQYF. The DNA for the CDR3 is TGTGCCAGCAGTAAGGGGGGCTACGAGCAGTACTTC. V gene TRBV27 combines with J gene TRBJ2-7; D is perhaps TRBD1 or TRBD2 (6 bases each). The germline V gene encodes CDR1 MNHEY and CDR2 SMNVEV (reference sequence). This CDR3 contains 12 residues. V was cut by 5 bases and J by 3 bases, with 8 bases left in between.

This clonotype was observed a handful of times. The gene calls are TRBV5-1 and TRBJ2-3; 9 bases fit TRBD2. CDR1 is SGHRS, CDR2 YFSETQ, per germline. The CDR3 runs 16 residues. After removal of 4 bases from V and 2 bases from J, the junction contained 8 bases not matched to a gene. CDR3: CASSLRTSVTTDTQYF. The CDR3 nucleotides read TGCGCCAGCAGCCTTAGGACTAGCGTTACCACAGATACGCAGTATTTT.

V and J are TRBV5-1 and TRBJ2-3, with TRBD1 matching over 7 bases. Unmatched junction bases numbered 10, after V lost 3 bases and J lost 6 bases. The CDR3 covers 15 residues. Germline V CDR1 and CDR2: SGHRS, YFSETQ. The chain's CDR3 is CASSSTGSIADTQYF. The CDR3 nucleotides read TGCGCCAGCAGCTCGACAGGGTCTATCGCGGATACGCAGTATTTT.

This clonotype was counted only a few times. This chain links TRBV5-1 with TRBJ2-5; D gene ambiguous. CDR1 and CDR2 (germline): SGHRS, YFSETQ. This CDR3 is 16 amino acids long. Trimming took 1 base from V and 4 from J, leaving 17 bases between them. The CDR3 nucleotides read TGCGCCAGCAGCTTGACCAGAGAGAGCTTCCGAGAGACCCAGTACTTC. Protein: CASSLTRESFRETQYF.

This clonotype was seen only a few times. The chain carries TRBV27 and TRBJ2-2; 7 bases are a match to TRBD1. V was pared by 4 bases and J by 5 bases, with 7 bases of the junction left unmatched. The CDR3 totals 15 residues. Germline CDR1 is MNHEY and CDR2 is SMNVEV (reference sequence). CDR3 nucleotides: TGTGCCAGCAGTTGGACAGGATCGAGGACCGGGGAGCTGTTTTTT. Protein product: CASSWTGSRTGELFF.

This clonotype turned up a few times. CDR3 coding DNA: TGTGCCAGCAGCCACAGGACAGGCCCGAGCGGGGAGCTGTTTTTT. It yields the protein CASSHRTGPSGELFF. The rearrangement links TRBV7-2 to TRBJ2-2, with 7 bases fitting TRBD1. Germline CDR1 and CDR2: SGHTA and FQGNSA. The CDR3 totals 15 residues. V shed 5 bases and J 7 bases; nucleotides not matched to a gene: 10. The whole variable domain, remainder taken from reference TRBV7-2 and TRBJ2-2, is GAGVSQSPSNKVTEKGKDVELRCDPISGHTALYWYRQSLGQGLEFLIYFQGNSAPDKSGLPSDRFSAERTGGSVSTLTIQRTQQEDSAVYLCASSHRTGPSGELFFGEGSRLTVL.

The CDR3: CASSLVVAETYNEQFF. The CDR3 region has the DNA TGCGCCAGCAGCTTGGTGGTAGCGGAGACCTACAATGAGCAGTTCTTC. The V and J genes are TRBV5-1 and TRBJ2-1; possibly TRBD2 for D (6 bases). V was trimmed by 0 bases and J by 2 bases, leaving 12 bases between them. The CDR3 covers 16 residues. Germline loops: CDR1 SGHRS, CDR2 YFSETQ.

This clonotype was recorded a few times. The chain couples TRBV10-3 to TRBJ2-3; 8 bases match TRBD2. The CDR3 is 13 residues long. The germline gives CDR1 ENHRY, CDR2 SYGVKD. Trimming removed 7 bases from V and 6 bases from J; junction bases left unmatched: 6. CDR3 amino acids: CAITGRAGDTQYF. In DNA form, the CDR3 reads TGTGCCATCACCGGGAGGGCAGGGGATACGCAGTATTTT.

This clonotype has more than one count but fewer than ten. The gene calls are TRBV19 and TRBJ2-3; D ambiguous. The V gene's germline CDR1 is LNHDA and CDR2 SQIVND (reference sequence). The CDR3 runs 14 residues. Trimming left V 3 bases short and J 3 bases short, with 10 bases between. The CDR3 sequence is CASSIERRTDTQYF. The CDR3 DNA sequence: TGTGCCAGTAGTATCGAGAGACGGACAGATACGCAGTATTTT.

The chain combines TRBV20-1 with TRBJ2-7; 16 bases agree with TRBD2. The CDR3 extends over 17 amino acids. Germline CDR1 DFQATT, CDR2 SNEGSKA (reference sequence). Trimming removed 6 bases from V and 2 bases from J; junction bases left unmatched: 10. In DNA form, the CDR3 reads TGCAGTGCCCCCGGGACTAGCGGGAGGGCCGTTCCCTACGAGCAGTACTTC. This encodes CSAPGTSGRAVPYEQYF.

This chain joins TRBV4-2 and TRBJ2-2; 8 nucleotides line up with TRBD2. The CDR3 has 17 residues. CDR1 and CDR2 (germline): LGHNA, YNFKEQ. With 3 bases clipped from V and 2 bases from J, the junction kept 8 bases outside the gene matches. The CDR3 region is CASSQRRAGGNTGELFF. In DNA, the CDR3 is TGTGCCAGCAGCCAGAGGAGGGCGGGAGGTAACACCGGGGAGCTGTTTTTT.